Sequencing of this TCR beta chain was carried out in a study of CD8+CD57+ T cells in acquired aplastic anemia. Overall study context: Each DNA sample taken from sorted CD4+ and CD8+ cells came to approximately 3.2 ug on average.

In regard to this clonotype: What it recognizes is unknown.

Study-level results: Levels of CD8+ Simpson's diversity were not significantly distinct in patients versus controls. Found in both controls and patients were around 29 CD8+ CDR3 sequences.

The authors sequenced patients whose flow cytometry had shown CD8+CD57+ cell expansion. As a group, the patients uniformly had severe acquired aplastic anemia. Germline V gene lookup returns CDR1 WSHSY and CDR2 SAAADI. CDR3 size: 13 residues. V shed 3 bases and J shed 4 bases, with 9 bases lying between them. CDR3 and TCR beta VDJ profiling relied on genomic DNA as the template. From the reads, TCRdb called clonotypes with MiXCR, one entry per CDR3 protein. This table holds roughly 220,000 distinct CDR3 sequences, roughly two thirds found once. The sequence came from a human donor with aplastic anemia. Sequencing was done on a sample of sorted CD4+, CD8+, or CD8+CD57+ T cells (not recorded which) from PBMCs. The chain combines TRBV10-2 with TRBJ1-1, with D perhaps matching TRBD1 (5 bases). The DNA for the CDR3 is TGCGCCAGCAGTGACGGTGGGGGCACTGAAGCTTTCTTT. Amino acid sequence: CASSDGGGTEAFF.